This T cell receptor (beta chain) was identified in a study of CD8 T cells in ankylosing spondylitis. Regarding this clonotype: The antigen is undetermined.

TCRdb re-derived calls from the 5' RACE reads in MiXCR, one entry per CDR3 protein. The sample carries 450,000 to 550,000 distinct CDR3 sequences, about 5.4% recorded once. V shed 2 bases, J shed 3 bases, and the junction held 7 bases outside the gene matches. The CDR3 runs to 16 residues. Germline lookup yields CDR1 MNHEY and CDR2 SVGAGI. Broader study findings: Reportedly, significant enrichment of disease-linked clones occurred in matched ankylosing spondylitis synovial fluid. Disease-linked clones were found to be CD8+ and relatively rare in peripheral blood. Characteristic, it appeared, of ankylosing spondylitis blood was a TCR beta motif of roughly 8 highly homologous variants.

The chain combines TRBV6-5 with TRBJ2-3, with TRBD2 identical over 8 bases. Sequenced: blood, either unsorted or a sorted T cell fraction (not recorded which). The TCR originated in a male donor with ankylosing spondylitis. The CDR3 nucleotides are TGTGCCAGCAGTTACGGAGCGGGGGCCTTTACAGATACGCAGTATTTT. Protein sequence: CASSYGAGAFTDTQYF.